Sequencing of this T cell receptor (beta chain) was carried out in a study of post-analysis software for immune sequencing data. Study-level information: There were relapsing-remitting, secondary progressive and progressive-relapsing multiple sclerosis among the disease courses included. Study results and limitations: TRBV segments more frequent in patients than in controls numbered five and included TRBV5-6, TRBV5-1 and TRBV20-1. By F measure, strong co-clustering occurred among samples prepared in the same batch. Compared with controls, patients showed significantly lower normalized Chao1 diversity.

Germline values: CDR1 MNHEY, CDR2 SVGEGT. The CDR3 loop spans 15 amino acids. Prepared libraries of TCR beta cDNA carried unique molecular identifiers. Between about 0.95 and 11 million T cells gave rise to some 490,000 cDNA molecules. Via MiXCR, TCRdb re-called the PCR reads, giving one row per CDR3 protein. The table records some 700,000 distinct CDR3 sequences, more than 50% of them present only once. There are a few counts of this clonotype. The target antigen is unknown. An end of the junction differs from the germline gene, which may be a read error. This sequence was found in a girl aged 2-9 years with multiple sclerosis. The J gene is TRBJ2-5, the V gene TRBV6-2 or TRBV6-3, with D tentatively TRBD1 (6 bases). Sequencing input: blood. The CDR3 sequence is CASSRPWTVRETRYF. CDR3 coding DNA: TGTGCCAGCAGTCGCCCTTGGACAGTAAGGGAGACCCGGTACTTC.